One sample yielded the 32 T cell receptor beta chains listed below, sequenced in a study of regulatory T cells in long-lasting Graves disease. Arm-PCR of CDR3 regions with iRepertoire HTBI primers generated TCR beta libraries. One entry per CDR3 protein results from TCRdb running MiXCR on the multiplex PCR reads. The profile shows about 430,000 distinct CDR3 sequences, approximately 15% of them singletons. Time point specified: newly diagnosed GD, antithyroid drugs for less than 3 months. Following extraction of RNA from PBMCs, that RNA was used to make the TCR library. These same data were also listed under a study on T cells in Graves' hyperthyroidism and ophthalmopathy.

The sample here was peripheral blood mononuclear cells (PBMCs), taken at new diagnosis, from a patient treated with antithyroid drugs. The receptor set was obtained from a woman aged 40 to 50 with Graves disease.

There are many counts of this clonotype. The genes are TRBV13 and TRBJ2-5; 9 bases map to TRBD1. This CDR3 region has 15 residues. V lost 4 bases, J lost 7 bases, and 10 bases stayed unmatched. CDR1 is PRHDT and CDR2 is FYEKMQ in the germline V gene (reference sequence). This CDR3 reads CASSSTDRGEWTQYF. CDR3 nucleotide sequence: TGTGCCAGCAGCTCCACGGACAGGGGAGAGTGGACCCAGTACTTC.

The sample holds many counts of this clonotype. The chain is built from TRBV19 and TRBJ2-1, with D unresolved. Trimming took 3 bases from V and 0 from J, leaving 9 bases between them. Germline V gene lookup returns CDR1 LNHDA and CDR2 SQIVND (reference sequence). CDR3 size: 15 residues. The CDR3 nucleotides read TGTGCCAGTAGTATGGTCTTGCGCTCCTACAATGAGCAGTTCTTC. As protein: CASSMVLRSYNEQFF.

The chain is built from TRBV2 and TRBJ1-1; the D is unclear. The CDR3 runs to 14 residues. Germline V gene sequence: CDR1 SNHLY, CDR2 FYNNEI. V was trimmed by 4 bases and J by 5 bases, leaving 14 bases between them. CDR3 nucleotides: TGTGCCAGCAGTGTGGAGGGCAGCCAGACTGAAGCTTTCTTT. This codes for CASSVEGSQTEAFF.

This clonotype has a count of ten or more. The chain has TRBV18 and TRBJ1-6; TRBD1 matches at 7 bases. Germline lookup yields CDR1 KGHSH and CDR2 LQKENI. The CDR3 has 14 residues. V shed 1 base and J 11 bases; nucleotides not matched to a gene: 5. Here the CDR3 reads CASSPRTGPPPLHF. DNA of the CDR3: TGTGCCAGCTCACCACGGACAGGTCCTCCACCCCTCCACTTT.

This clonotype was seen ten or more times. This rearrangement joins TRBV20-1 to TRBJ1-6; the D gene is possibly TRBD1 (6 bases). Germline V gene data show CDR1 as DFQATT and CDR2 as SNEGSKA (reference sequence). Trimming left V 0 bases short and J 4 bases short, with 10 bases between. The CDR3 is 15 residues long. CDR3 nucleotide sequence: TGCAGTGCTAGAGAATTGGACAGTTATAATTCACCCCTCCACTTT. Translated: CSARELDSYNSPLHF.

There are many counts of this clonotype. Compared with germline, one end of the junction differs, possibly owing to a read error. The V call is TRBV5-1, the J call TRBJ2-5, with unresolved D. Germline assignment: CDR1 SGHRS and CDR2 YFSETQ. This CDR3 has 11 amino acids. CDR3 DNA sequence: TGTGCCAGCAGCTCGCAAGAGACCCAGTACTTC. It codes for CASSSQETQYF.

This clonotype was picked up a small number of times. A far larger clone is off by one base, so a read error is likely. The chain recombines TRBV11-3 with TRBJ2-7; the D gene is possibly TRBD2 (6 bases). Germline assignment: CDR1 SGHNT and CDR2 YENEEA. The CDR3 has 14 residues. Trimming removed 1 base at V and 3 bases at J, with 10 bases between. DNA of the CDR3: TGTGCCAGCAGCTTAGTTGGAGGGCTCTACGAGCAGTACTTC. Translating it yields CASSLVGGLYEQYF.

This chain joins TRBV20-1 and TRBJ1-1; D is uncertain. The CDR3 has 11 residues. V was pared by 3 bases and J by 7 bases, with 9 bases between. Germline loops: CDR1 DFQATT, CDR2 SNEGSKA (reference sequence). CDR3 bases: TGCAGTGCTAGCGGGCTTCGTGAAGCTTTCTTT. Translated, it gives CSASGLREAFF.

This clonotype was seen repeatedly, ten times or more. This rearrangement joins TRBV4-2 to TRBJ2-5; 8 bases align to TRBD2. The CDR3 sequence is 16 residues long. Germline-derived CDR1 and CDR2 are LGHNA and YNFKEQ. Trimming at V came to 0 bases and at J to 5 bases, leaving 8 bases not matched to a gene. The CDR3 spells CASSQEFGRAVETQYF. CDR3 coding DNA: TGTGCCAGCAGCCAAGAGTTCGGGAGGGCCGTGGAGACCCAGTACTTC.

The sample holds many counts of this clonotype. The rearrangement links TRBV5-1 to TRBJ2-7, with D unclear. This CDR3 comprises 13 residues. Germline CDR1 is SGHRS and CDR2 is YFSETQ. The ends were cut back, 0 bases at V and 5 bases at J, with 9 bases in the middle. The CDR3 here is CASSLGGFDEQYF. DNA for the CDR3: TGCGCCAGCAGCTTGGGGGGTTTTGACGAGCAGTACTTC.

The J gene is TRBJ2-7, the V gene TRBV14, with D possibly TRBD2 on 5 matching bases. The CDR3 is made up of 15 amino acids. With 1 base removed from V and 10 bases from J, the gap between germline ends came to 20 bases. CDR1 is SGHDN, CDR2 FVKESK, per germline. CDR3 region: CASSQVGSLLADQYF. The CDR3 DNA sequence: TGTGCCAGCAGCCAAGTTGGGAGTCTGTTAGCAGATCAGTACTTC.

This clonotype was picked up many times. V is TRBV28 and J is TRBJ2-7; D is possibly TRBD1 or TRBD2 (6 bases each). The CDR3 sequence is 15 residues long. V was trimmed by 1 base and J by 1 base, leaving 11 bases between them. Germline V gene sequence: CDR1 MDHEN, CDR2 SYDVKM. The CDR3 sequence is CASSLSLGGSYEQYF. CDR3 sequence (DNA): TGTGCCAGCAGTTTATCCCTAGGGGGGTCCTACGAGCAGTACTTC.

The table lists this clonotype with many counts. The V and J genes are TRBV29-1 and TRBJ2-1; a possible D gene is TRBD2 (6 bases). Trimming took off 6 bases at V and 8 bases at J, with 20 bases between the two ends. CDR3 length: 14 amino acids. Germline V gives CDR1 SQVTM, CDR2 ANQGSEA. The CDR3 reads CSVTPGLIRDEQFF. CDR3 coding DNA: TGCAGCGTAACCCCGGGACTCATTAGGGATGAGCAGTTCTTC.

This sequence joins TRBV6-1 and TRBJ2-7, with 7 bases matching TRBD2. Germline lookup yields CDR1 MNHNS and CDR2 SASEGT. The ends lost 8 bases at V and 3 bases at J; junction bases unmatched: 7. This CDR3 region has 13 residues. The CDR3 protein is CASSQRERYEQYF. CDR3 nucleotides: TGTGCCAGCTCGCAGCGGGAACGCTACGAGCAGTACTTC.

The chain uses TRBV7-9 and TRBJ2-7, with 10 bases matching TRBD2. The V segment lost 3 bases and the J segment 6 bases; nucleotides outside the gene matches: 5. Per germline, CDR1 SEHNR and CDR2 FQNEAQ (reference sequence). This CDR3 is 14 amino acids long. Here the CDR3 reads CASSFSGRWSEQYF. CDR3 DNA: TGTGCCAGCAGCTTTAGCGGGAGGTGGTCCGAGCAGTACTTC.

Many counts were recorded for this clonotype. DNA for the CDR3: TGTGCCAGCAGCAGACCAACTAACTATGGCTACACCTTC. Its protein product is CASSRPTNYGYTF. The chain recombines TRBV12-3 or TRBV12-4 with TRBJ1-2; D remains unclear. The CDR3 has 13 residues. The V end lost 6 bases, the J end lost 0 bases, and 8 bases lay between the germline ends.

The chain joins TRBV29-1 to TRBJ2-7; D assignment may be TRBD1 or TRBD2 (5 bases each). Per germline, CDR1 SQVTM and CDR2 ANQGSEA. The CDR3 spans 13 residues. The V end was cut by 6 bases, the J end by 0 bases, with 12 bases between. In nucleotides, the CDR3 is TGCAGCGTCGGGGACCGTTCCTCCTACGAGCAGTACTTC. This encodes CSVGDRSSYEQYF.

V and J are TRBV24-1 and TRBJ1-1, with a tentative D call TRBD1 (5 bases). The V end lost 1 base, the J end lost 4 bases, and 6 bases lay between the germline ends. CDR3 length: 13 residues. Germline V lookup: CDR1 KGHDR, CDR2 SFDVKD. CDR3: CATSDFGATEAFF. The CDR3 bases are TGTGCCACCAGTGATTTTGGGGCCACTGAAGCTTTCTTT.

The table lists this clonotype with many counts. One end of the junction varies from germline; a read error may be responsible. This chain uses TRBV28 with TRBJ1-3; D gene ambiguous. The CDR3 extends over 13 amino acids. Germline CDR1 MDHEN, CDR2 SYDVKM. CDR3 sequence: CASSLSSGNTIYF. CDR3 bases: TGTGCCAGCAGCTTATCCTCTGGAAACACCATATATTTT.

The sample holds many counts of this clonotype. The genes are TRBV7-2 and TRBJ2-7; 9 bases line up with TRBD2. Trimming took 5 bases from V and 3 from J; bases not matched to a gene: 17. Germline CDR1 reads SGHTA; CDR2 reads FQGNSA. This CDR3 is 18 amino acids long. This CDR3 reads CASSNEGLASYVDYEQYF. CDR3 coding DNA: TGTGCCAGCAGCAATGAGGGACTAGCCTCCTATGTGGACTACGAGCAGTACTTC.

A remark on this clonotype: Germline is not matched at one junction end, which may reflect a read error. The chain joins TRBV7-8 to TRBJ1-4; the D gene is possibly TRBD1 (6 bases). There are 14 residues in the CDR3. Germline loops: CDR1 SGHVS, CDR2 FQNEAQ. CDR3 bases: TGTACCAGCAGCTCGCAGGGGAAGGGTGAAAAACTGTTTTTT. It yields the protein CTSSSQGKGEKLFF.

This chain links TRBV20-1 with TRBJ2-1; 10 bases align to TRBD2. Germline CDR1 is DFQATT and CDR2 is SNEGSKA (reference sequence). The CDR3 covers 16 residues. V was clipped by 0 bases and J by 2 bases; unmatched bases: 4. DNA for the CDR3: TGCAGTGCTAGAGATATAGCGGGAGGCGCCTACAATGAGCAGTTCTTC. Amino acids: CSARDIAGGAYNEQFF.

This clonotype was found many times. J is TRBJ1-2 and V is TRBV12-5; D is unclear. Trimming pared 9 bases from V and 4 bases from J, leaving 9 bases between. The CDR3 runs to 11 residues. In germline, CDR1 is LGHNT, CDR2 FRNRAP. This CDR3 reads CASGDFYGYTF. CDR3 coding DNA: TGTGCTAGCGGGGATTTCTATGGCTACACCTTC.

The chain has TRBV18 and TRBJ2-7, with 7 bases aligning to TRBD1. Germline-derived CDR1 and CDR2 are KGHSH and LQKENI. J lost 3 bases, V lost 3 bases, and 5 bases had no gene match. The CDR3 contains 14 residues. The CDR3 sequence: CASSPGQSDYEQYF. As DNA, the CDR3 is TGTGCCAGCTCACCGGGACAGTCAGACTACGAGCAGTACTTC.

This clonotype was recorded at least ten times. The rearrangement joins TRBV11-3 to TRBJ2-7; tentative D call: TRBD1 (6 bases). V lost 3 bases, J lost 3 bases, and 9 bases lay in between. This CDR3 region has 13 residues. Germline V gene sequence: CDR1 SGHNT, CDR2 YENEEA. Written as DNA, the CDR3 is TGTGCCAGCAGCTTCGGACAGAACTACGAGCAGTACTTC. It translates to CASSFGQNYEQYF.

This clonotype has a count of ten or more. V and J are TRBV6-4 and TRBJ1-1; D call uncertain. The CDR3 length is 13 residues. V lost 4 bases and J lost 5, with 11 bases in between. Germline loops: CDR1 MRHNA, CDR2 SNTAGT. The DNA for the CDR3 is TGTGCCAGCAGTGCGCAGGTTGCTACTGAAGCTTTCTTT. Amino acids: CASSAQVATEAFF.

This clonotype was seen only once. The J gene is TRBJ1-2, the V gene TRBV25-1; D perhaps matches TRBD1 (5 bases). Germline loops: CDR1 MGHDK, CDR2 SYGVNS. V lost 7 bases and J 12 bases, leaving 18 bases between the germline ends. The CDR3 is made up of 12 amino acids. The CDR3 spells CASTTLGAAHTF. CDR3 nucleotide sequence: TGTGCCAGCACCACCCTCGGGGCAGCACACACCTTC.

The V gene is TRBV12-3 or TRBV12-4, the J gene TRBJ1-3, with D hard to call. Deletions cut 6 bases from V and 7 bases from J, with 16 bases between. The CDR3 consists of 14 residues. This CDR3 reads CASSPQDGRNTIYF. The CDR3 DNA reads as TGTGCCAGCAGCCCTCAGGACGGTCGCAACACCATATATTTT.

This clonotype came up many times. The chain combines TRBV11-3 with TRBJ2-7, with D possibly TRBD2 on 6 matching bases. The V end lost 1 base, the J end lost 0 bases, and 10 bases lay between the germline ends. The CDR3 length is 15 residues. Looked up from germline, CDR1 is SGHNT and CDR2 is YENEEA. In DNA, the CDR3 is TGTGCCAGCAGCTTAGTTGGGACTTACTCCTACGAGCAGTACTTC. As protein: CASSLVGTYSYEQYF.

This clonotype was found a few times. V is TRBV19 and J is TRBJ1-5; TRBD1 matches 7 bases. Germline CDR1 is LNHDA and CDR2 is SQIVND (reference sequence). The length of the CDR3 is 17 residues. After removal of 4 bases from V and 4 bases from J, the junction contained 13 bases not matched to a gene. The CDR3 DNA reads TGTGCCAGTAGTAAGGGGGCACCAGGGGCCACTAATCAGCCCCAGCATTTT. Its protein is CASSKGAPGATNQPQHF.

The V and J genes are TRBV3-1 and TRBJ2-7; TRBD1 is a possible D gene (6 bases). The germline gives CDR1 LGHDT, CDR2 YNNKEL (reference sequence). Trimming took 3 bases from V and 3 from J, leaving 12 bases between them. The CDR3 runs 14 residues. The DNA of the CDR3 is TGTGCCAGCAGCCACCGGGACACCTTCTACGAGCAGTACTTC. Its protein product is CASSHRDTFYEQYF.

This clonotype was seen at least ten times. The chain links TRBV3-1 to TRBJ2-7, with D unresolved. CDR3 length: 14 residues. The ends were cut back, 2 bases at V and 2 bases at J, with 10 bases in the middle. Germline V CDR1 and CDR2: LGHDT, YNNKEL (reference sequence). CDR3 nucleotide sequence: TGTGCCAGCAGCCAAAACCGGGTTACCTACGAGCAGTACTTC. Its translation is CASSQNRVTYEQYF.